This T cell receptor (beta chain) was captured by sequencing in a study of blood T cell repertoires in COVID-19. Study at large: T cells, B-cell-depleted T cells, or PBMCs supplied cDNA or gDNA.

With 3 bases removed from V and 0 bases from J, the gap between germline ends came to 11 bases. Germline V gene lookup returns CDR1 LNHDA and CDR2 SQIVND (reference sequence). This CDR3 contains 15 residues. In the authors' workflow: Scientists estimated how many nucleated cells there were by amplifying reference gene primers. TCRdb keeps only in-frame clones here, not all; method: immunoSEQ multiplex PCR. V and J calls and clone size are as listed in that table; D and trimming were resolved from the DNA. The sample holds roughly 200,000 clones, 65% to 85% seen once. This chain connects TRBV19 to TRBJ1-1; D is undetermined. Input material: peripheral blood. This clonotype was obtained from a man aged 50-60 years with active or convalescent COVID-19. The CDR3 coding sequence is TGTGCCAGTAGTATGGGAGGAGGTATGAACACTGAAGCTTTCTTT. As protein: CASSMGGGMNTEAFF.